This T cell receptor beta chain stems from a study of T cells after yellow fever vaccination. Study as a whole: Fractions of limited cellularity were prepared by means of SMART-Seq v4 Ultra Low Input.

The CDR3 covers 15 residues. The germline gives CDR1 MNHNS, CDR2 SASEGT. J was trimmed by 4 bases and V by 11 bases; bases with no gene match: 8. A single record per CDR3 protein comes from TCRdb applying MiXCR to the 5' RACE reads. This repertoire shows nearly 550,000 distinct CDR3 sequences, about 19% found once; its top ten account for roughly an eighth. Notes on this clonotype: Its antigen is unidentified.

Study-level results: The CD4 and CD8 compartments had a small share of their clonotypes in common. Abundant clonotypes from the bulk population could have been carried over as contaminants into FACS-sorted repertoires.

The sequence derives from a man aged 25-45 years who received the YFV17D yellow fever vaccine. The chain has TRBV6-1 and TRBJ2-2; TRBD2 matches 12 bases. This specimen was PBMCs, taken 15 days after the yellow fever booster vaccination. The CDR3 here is CASDLAGGPTGELFF. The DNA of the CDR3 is TGTGCCTCCGATCTAGCGGGAGGGCCCACCGGGGAGCTGTTTTTT.